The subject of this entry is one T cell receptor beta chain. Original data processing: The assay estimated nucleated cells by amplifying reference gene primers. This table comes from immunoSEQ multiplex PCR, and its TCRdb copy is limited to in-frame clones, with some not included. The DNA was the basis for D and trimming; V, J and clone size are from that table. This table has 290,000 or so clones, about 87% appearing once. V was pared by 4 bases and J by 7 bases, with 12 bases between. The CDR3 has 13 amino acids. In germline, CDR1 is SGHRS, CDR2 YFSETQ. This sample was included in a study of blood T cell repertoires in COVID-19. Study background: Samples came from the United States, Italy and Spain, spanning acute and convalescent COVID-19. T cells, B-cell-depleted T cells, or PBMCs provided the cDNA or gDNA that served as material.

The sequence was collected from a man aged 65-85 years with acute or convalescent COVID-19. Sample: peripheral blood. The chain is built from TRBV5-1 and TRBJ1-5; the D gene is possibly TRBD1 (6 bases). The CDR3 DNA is TGCGCCAGCAGCGTAAACAGGGACCAGCCCCAGCATTTT. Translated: CASSVNRDQPQHF.